This record looks at one TCR beta chain sequence and its context. The data were taken from a study of PD-L1 blockade in urothelial cancer. Study in general: There were a median of around 140,000 T cells in blood samples.

This CDR3 is built from 16 residues. CDR1 is SGHRS, CDR2 YFSETQ, per germline. V shed 4 bases and J 1 base; nucleotides not matched to a gene: 10. Repertoires were generated with immunoSEQ multiplex PCR, while TCRdb's copy carries only in-frame clones and drops some. Seen here are about 100,000 clones, roughly nine tenths observed once, and the top ten hold just over 0.9%. The J gene is TRBJ1-1, the V gene TRBV5-1; the match to TRBD1 covers 7 bases. The clonotype comes from a woman of 80 years or more with urothelial cancer. Here the sequenced sample was PBMCs, taken around atezolizumab (anti-PD-L1) treatment. Here the CDR3 reads CASSAYRGRGNTEAFF. The CDR3 DNA reads as TGCGCCAGCAGCGCTTACAGGGGTCGGGGGAACACTGAAGCTTTCTTT.